This TCR beta chain originates from a study of blood T cell repertoires in COVID-19. Enrollees, about 18 to 89 years old, lived in 20 to 25 US areas. Sequencing used immunoSEQ multiplex PCR; TCRdb keeps in-frame clones, though not all of them. Of about 140,000 clones listed, under 90% were seen once; the top ten hold approximately 1.8%. Deletions cut 5 bases from V and 0 bases from J, with 8 bases between. Germline values: CDR1 SGHNT, CDR2 YENEEA. The CDR3 extends over 14 amino acids. The source material was PBMCs or T cells enriched from blood (not recorded which). This chain joins TRBV11-3 and TRBJ1-5; unclear D gene. The origin of this receptor is a woman younger than 35 who had been exposed to COVID-19. The CDR3 reads CASSEFYSNQPQHF. The CDR3 coding sequence is TGTGCCAGCAGCGAGTTTTATAGCAATCAGCCCCAGCATTTT.